The entry below gives a single T cell receptor beta chain sequence along with its context. The antigen it binds to is not known. Per-base qualities were not stored, and no clone one base away is much larger. What the time point label conveys for this sample: baseline before first vaccination. The vaccinee samples were drawn from two UK trials, COV001 and COV002, one of which was a single-blind randomized controlled phase 2/3 trial testing AZD1222 (ChAdOx1 nCoV-19) in healthy adults. Trial participant PBMC samples were collected at day 0 and day 28 after the second dose for TCRbeta chain sequencing. The CDR3 regions of human TCRbeta chains were analyzed by immunosequencing. The source study handled its data this way. Repertoire TCRs were matched against a reference library of SARS-CoV-2-specific TCRs generated with the MIRA antigen-specificity platform. Breadth meant the fraction of unique TCRs that were SARS-CoV-2-associated, whereas depth meant the fraction of total T cells that were SARS-CoV-2-associated. Using the MIRA data, each spike-specific TCR was assigned both to the spike region to which the TCR was reactive and to a CD4 or CD8 class. Log10-transformed breadth and depth values were compared by one-way ANOVA with Sidak's multiple comparisons tests. As stored in TCRdb, this immuneACCESS dataset retains in-frame rearrangements with V and J assigned. A fraction of the clones does not appear; measured against another copy, unresolved V genes explain less than half of the discrepancy, and the remainder lacks a known reason. V and J calls and clone size are copied from that table; D and trimming were computed from the DNA. A total of 150,000 to 200,000 clones appear in this sample, about 95% of them only once. The ten largest clones represent 0.6% to 0.7% of the sample.

The sample originates from a study of T cell responses to AZD1222 COVID-19 vaccine (dated by TCRdb to about 2021). Regarding the complete study: AZD1222 recipients given second doses at about 4 weeks or at about 12 weeks were pooled, since spike-specific TCR depth and breadth were not found to differ between the two schedules. Trial participants were enrolled by age into subgroups of 18-55, 56-69 and 70-plus years, and around 150, 29 and 61 TCR-sequenced participants, respectively, were included in these subgroups. TCR sequencing was performed for roughly 250 trial participants, of whom about 200 were given two doses of AZD1222 and around 25 were given two doses of MenACWY control vaccine.

From the germline V gene, CDR1 is MNHEY and CDR2 is SVGAGI. The junction carries 10 bases between V and J, which are trimmed by 6 bases and 7 bases respectively. Counted from cysteine to phenylalanine, this CDR3 has 12 amino acids. The read is trimmed to its CDR3 DNA, 36 bases read in frame from base 1. Overall results and qualifications from the work: Epitopes outside the regions mutated in the B.1.351 and B.1.1.7 variants were reportedly recognized by nearly half of the unique spike-specific TCRs. Participants were mostly white British and included more females than males, and it was suggested by the authors that clonal diversity may have been underestimated. A significant rise in spike-specific TCR breadth and depth was observed after two AZD1222 doses relative to day 0 and relative to MenACWY recipients. Only six or seven AZD1222 recipients were SARS-CoV-2 seropositive at baseline, limiting conclusions about previously exposed vaccinees. In the small 56-69-year group, the increase in depth fell short of significance, most likely because of low power. CD4 TCRs associated with the vaccine covered the entire spike protein, and the dominant responses were in regions 160-218 and 743-854. Because no samples from the day 14 peak response were available, repertoires could be characterized only after the peak T cell response.

The receptor chain draws on TRBV6-5 and TRBJ1-5, with the D gene not confidently named. The sequence was obtained from an adult in good health. The material was peripheral blood, obtained on day 0 of AZD1222 vaccination. The CDR3 protein is CASSSWGQPQHF. The DNA reads as follows: TGTGCCAGCAGCTCCTGGGGACAGCCCCAGCATTTT.